The rows below give T cell receptor beta chains drawn from one sample of a study of blood T cell repertoires in COVID-19. Here immunoSEQ multiplex PCR was the method, and the copy in TCRdb shows in-frame clones only, minus some. The sample shows roughly 110,000 clones, 70% to 75% of them seen only once. The sequenced material came from peripheral blood. The receptors shown here come from a human donor with acute or convalescent COVID-19. The donor label of this sample is uncertain. The CDR3 runs from the conserved cysteine through the conserved F or W. The D gene is left open where the match is weak. Clone size is stated in some rows and not others, as once, few, many or a class when expanded.

clone size: NA; J gene: TRBJ2-7; V gene: TRBV28; D gene: NA; CDR3 protein: CASSSGGTGSYEQYF; CDR3 DNA: TGTGCCAGCTCGTCGGGGGGGACAGGGAGCTACGAGCAGTACTTC
clone size: NA; J gene: TRBJ2-1; V gene: TRBV18; D gene: TRBD1; CDR3 protein: CASSPWTGSNEQFF; CDR3 DNA: TGTGCCAGCTCACCATGGACAGGTTCTAATGAGCAGTTCTTC
clone size: NA; J gene: TRBJ2-7; V gene: TRBV18; D gene: TRBD1; CDR3 protein: CASSPRGTGTYEQYF; CDR3 DNA: TGTGCCAGCTCACCACGGGGGACAGGGACCTACGAGCAGTACTTC
clone size: NA; J gene: TRBJ1-6; V gene: TRBV4-1; D gene: TRBD1; CDR3 protein: CASSRGQGAESPLHF; CDR3 DNA: TGCGCCAGCAGCCGGGGACAGGGGGCTGAATCACCCCTCCACTTT
clone size: few; J gene: TRBJ1-5; V gene: TRBV20-1; D gene: NA; CDR3 protein: CSASPVRGSGPQHF; CDR3 DNA: TGCAGTGCTAGTCCCGTGAGGGGGTCGGGGCCCCAGCATTTT
clone size: NA; J gene: TRBJ2-3; V gene: TRBV28; D gene: NA; CDR3 protein: CASSSPLDGKTSTDTQYF; CDR3 DNA: TGTGCCAGCAGTTCTCCCCTGGACGGGAAAACTAGCACAGATACGCAGTATTTT
clone size: NA; J gene: TRBJ1-5; V gene: TRBV5-5; D gene: NA; CDR3 protein: CASSFLLSGVQPQHF; CDR3 DNA: TGTGCCAGCAGCTTCCTACTGTCGGGAGTTCAGCCCCAGCATTTT
clone size: NA; J gene: TRBJ1-1; V gene: TRBV27; D gene: NA; CDR3 protein: CASSPLDRPTEAFF; CDR3 DNA: TGTGCCAGCAGCCCCCTCGACAGACCCACTGAAGCTTTCTTT
clone size: NA; J gene: TRBJ1-2; V gene: TRBV7-9; D gene: NA; CDR3 protein: CASSPRTGYKYGYTF; CDR3 DNA: TGTGCCAGCAGCCCCCGCACAGGGTACAAGTATGGCTACACCTTC
clone size: NA; J gene: TRBJ1-2; V gene: TRBV5-6; D gene: NA; CDR3 protein: CASSMGRGYGYTF; CDR3 DNA: TGTGCCAGCAGCATGGGGCGGGGTTATGGCTACACCTTC
clone size: NA; J gene: TRBJ2-6; V gene: TRBV4-1; D gene: NA; CDR3 protein: CASSLGLSGGSGANVLTF; CDR3 DNA: TGCGCCAGCAGCCTGGGGCTCTCTGGGGGGTCTGGGGCCAACGTCCTGACTTTC
clone size: NA; J gene: TRBJ1-1; V gene: TRBV18; D gene: TRBD1; CDR3 protein: CASSPPARQGRGSTEAFF; CDR3 DNA: TGTGCCAGCTCACCACCGGCTAGACAGGGAAGGGGAAGCACTGAAGCTTTCTTT
clone size: NA; J gene: TRBJ1-1; V gene: TRBV6-5; D gene: TRBD1; CDR3 protein: CASNQDREDTEAFF; CDR3 DNA: TGTGCCAGCAATCAGGACAGGGAGGACACTGAAGCTTTCTTT
clone size: NA; J gene: TRBJ1-6; V gene: TRBV5-1; D gene: TRBD1; CDR3 protein: CASSKGMGQNNSPLHF; CDR3 DNA: TGCGCCAGCAGCAAAGGAATGGGACAGAACAATTCACCCCTCCACTTT
clone size: NA; J gene: TRBJ1-2; V gene: TRBV5-1; D gene: NA; CDR3 protein: CASSLAQAVSTRGYTF; CDR3 DNA: TGCGCCAGCAGCTTGGCCCAAGCGGTCTCCACGCGGGGCTACACCTTC
clone size: NA; J gene: TRBJ1-2; V gene: TRBV29-1; D gene: NA; CDR3 protein: CSVDGYSAYGYTF; CDR3 DNA: TGCAGCGTTGATGGGTACAGTGCCTATGGCTACACCTTC
clone size: NA; J gene: TRBJ2-1; V gene: TRBV5-1; D gene: TRBD2; CDR3 protein: CASGSGLAGAGGWNEQFF; CDR3 DNA: TGCGCCAGCGGATCCGGACTAGCGGGGGCCGGGGGTTGGAATGAGCAGTTCTTC
clone size: NA; J gene: TRBJ2-5; V gene: TRBV7-2; D gene: TRBD1; CDR3 protein: CASSLDRAQETQYF; CDR3 DNA: TGTGCCAGCAGCCTGGACAGGGCTCAAGAGACCCAGTACTTC
clone size: NA; J gene: TRBJ2-1; V gene: TRBV13; D gene: NA; CDR3 protein: CASSLVAGFGNEQFF; CDR3 DNA: TGTGCCAGCAGCTTAGTTGCGGGATTCGGGAATGAGCAGTTCTTC
clone size: NA; J gene: TRBJ2-5; V gene: TRBV11-2; D gene: NA; CDR3 protein: CASSQGLGETQYF; CDR3 DNA: TGTGCCAGCAGCCAGGGACTCGGGGAGACCCAGTACTTC
clone size: few; J gene: TRBJ2-2; V gene: TRBV6-5; D gene: NA; CDR3 protein: CASTGNTGELFF; CDR3 DNA: TGTGCCAGCACAGGGAACACCGGGGAGCTGTTTTTT
clone size: NA; J gene: TRBJ1-1; V gene: TRBV5-4; D gene: NA; CDR3 protein: CASSLAGMNTEAFF; CDR3 DNA: TGTGCCAGCAGCTTGGCAGGAATGAACACTGAAGCTTTCTTT
clone size: NA; J gene: TRBJ1-3; V gene: TRBV15; D gene: TRBD1; CDR3 protein: CATSSGYQDRGSGNTIYF; CDR3 DNA: TGTGCCACCAGCAGCGGATATCAGGACAGGGGCTCTGGAAACACCATATATTTT
clone size: NA; J gene: TRBJ2-3; V gene: TRBV5-8; D gene: NA; CDR3 protein: CASSSEGDWVIMLGDTQYF; CDR3 DNA: TGTGCCAGCAGCTCGGAAGGGGACTGGGTAATTATGCTAGGAGATACGCAGTATTTT
clone size: NA; J gene: TRBJ2-5; V gene: TRBV7-3; D gene: NA; CDR3 protein: CASSPSPGWWETQYF; CDR3 DNA: TGTGCCAGCAGCCCAAGCCCAGGCTGGTGGGAGACCCAGTACTTC
clone size: NA; J gene: TRBJ1-6; V gene: TRBV2; D gene: NA; CDR3 protein: CASSESPSSYNSPLHF; CDR3 DNA: TGTGCCAGCAGTGAAAGTCCGAGCTCCTATAATTCACCCCTCCACTTT
clone size: NA; J gene: TRBJ1-2; V gene: TRBV12-3/TRBV12-4; D gene: NA; CDR3 protein: CASSLGLNYGYTF; CDR3 DNA: TGTGCCAGCAGTTTAGGGCTTAACTATGGCTACACCTTC
clone size: few; J gene: TRBJ1-4; V gene: TRBV19; D gene: NA; CDR3 protein: CASSILGANEKLFF; CDR3 DNA: TGTGCCAGTAGTATTTTGGGGGCAAATGAAAAACTGTTTTTT
clone size: NA; J gene: TRBJ1-2; V gene: TRBV19; D gene: NA; CDR3 protein: CASSEAGAGYGYTF; CDR3 DNA: TGTGCCAGTAGTGAGGCAGGCGCGGGATATGGCTACACCTTC
clone size: NA; J gene: TRBJ1-5; V gene: TRBV7-8; D gene: NA; CDR3 protein: CASSFWGGNQPQHF; CDR3 DNA: TGTGCCAGCAGCTTTTGGGGAGGGAATCAGCCCCAGCATTTT
clone size: NA; J gene: TRBJ1-1; V gene: TRBV5-6; D gene: TRBD1; CDR3 protein: CASSLYRGNTEAFF; CDR3 DNA: TGTGCCAGCAGCTTGTACAGGGGGAACACTGAAGCTTTCTTT
clone size: NA; J gene: TRBJ2-1; V gene: TRBV2; D gene: TRBD2; CDR3 protein: CASKTGTSGYNEQFF; CDR3 DNA: TGTGCCAGCAAGACCGGGACTAGCGGATACAATGAGCAGTTCTTC
clone size: NA; J gene: TRBJ2-1; V gene: TRBV11-2; D gene: NA; CDR3 protein: CASSSQRNEQFF; CDR3 DNA: TGTGCCAGCAGCTCTCAGCGAAATGAGCAGTTCTTC
clone size: NA; J gene: TRBJ1-4; V gene: TRBV7-6; D gene: NA; CDR3 protein: CASSLRPPSATNEKLFF; CDR3 DNA: TGTGCCAGCAGCTTACGTCCGCCCAGTGCAACTAATGAAAAACTGTTTTTT
clone size: NA; J gene: TRBJ2-2; V gene: TRBV18; D gene: TRBD1; CDR3 protein: CASSPPGRGSTGELFF; CDR3 DNA: TGTGCCAGCTCACCCCCTGGCAGGGGGAGCACCGGGGAGCTGTTTTTT
clone size: NA; J gene: TRBJ2-3; V gene: TRBV13; D gene: TRBD1; CDR3 protein: CASTPGQGPIDTQYF; CDR3 DNA: TGTGCCAGCACCCCGGGACAGGGACCTATAGATACGCAGTATTTT
clone size: NA; J gene: TRBJ1-6; V gene: TRBV7-2; D gene: NA; CDR3 protein: CASSRERAYDPLHF; CDR3 DNA: TGTGCCAGCAGCCGTGAGAGGGCGTATGATCCCCTCCACTTT
clone size: few; J gene: TRBJ1-1; V gene: TRBV5-1; D gene: TRBD1; CDR3 protein: CASRSAQGFNTEAFF; CDR3 DNA: TGCGCCAGCAGAAGTGCACAGGGGTTTAACACTGAAGCTTTCTTT
clone size: NA; J gene: TRBJ1-1; V gene: TRBV7-3; D gene: NA; CDR3 protein: CASSFQGNTEAFF; CDR3 DNA: TGTGCCAGCAGCTTTCAGGGGAACACTGAAGCTTTCTTT
clone size: few; J gene: TRBJ2-7; V gene: TRBV7-9; D gene: TRBD2; CDR3 protein: CASSFDGRATYEQYF; CDR3 DNA: TGTGCCAGCAGCTTCGACGGGAGGGCAACCTACGAGCAGTACTTC
clone size: NA; J gene: TRBJ1-1; V gene: TRBV7-8; D gene: TRBD1; CDR3 protein: CASSFDRGTPEAFF; CDR3 DNA: TGTGCCAGCAGCTTTGACAGGGGGACTCCTGAAGCTTTCTTT
clone size: NA; J gene: TRBJ2-2; V gene: TRBV5-6; D gene: NA; CDR3 protein: CASSRGAEWTGELFF; CDR3 DNA: TGTGCCAGCAGCCGTGGAGCAGAATGGACCGGGGAGCTGTTTTTT
clone size: NA; J gene: TRBJ1-1; V gene: TRBV30; D gene: TRBD1; CDR3 protein: CAWETSGTGPNTEAFF; CDR3 DNA: TGTGCCTGGGAGACGTCCGGGACAGGGCCGAACACTGAAGCTTTCTTT
clone size: NA; J gene: TRBJ2-2; V gene: TRBV6-2/TRBV6-3; D gene: TRBD1; CDR3 protein: CASSRTGGITNTGELFF; CDR3 DNA: TGTGCCAGCAGTAGGACAGGGGGTATTACGAACACCGGGGAGCTGTTTTTT
clone size: NA; J gene: TRBJ1-1; V gene: TRBV11-2; D gene: NA; CDR3 protein: CASSRYRVNTEAFF; CDR3 DNA: TGTGCCAGCAGTCGTTACAGAGTTAACACTGAAGCTTTCTTT
clone size: NA; J gene: TRBJ1-1; V gene: TRBV19; D gene: TRBD1; CDR3 protein: CASRERHRGHTEAFF; CDR3 DNA: TGTGCCAGTAGGGAACGACACAGGGGACACACTGAAGCTTTCTTT
clone size: few; J gene: TRBJ2-1; V gene: TRBV5-5; D gene: TRBD1; CDR3 protein: CASSLGLGQGGGEQFF; CDR3 DNA: TGTGCCAGCAGCTTAGGCCTGGGACAGGGTGGTGGTGAGCAGTTCTTC
clone size: NA; J gene: TRBJ1-1; V gene: TRBV19; D gene: TRBD1; CDR3 protein: CASSRTGILNTEAFF; CDR3 DNA: TGTGCCAGTAGTAGGACAGGGATACTGAACACTGAAGCTTTCTTT
clone size: few; J gene: TRBJ1-2; V gene: TRBV29-1; D gene: NA; CDR3 protein: CSVVPTANYGYTF; CDR3 DNA: TGCAGCGTTGTCCCGACAGCAAACTATGGCTACACCTTC
clone size: NA; J gene: TRBJ1-3; V gene: TRBV9; D gene: NA; CDR3 protein: CASSGGSSGNTIYF; CDR3 DNA: TGTGCCAGCAGCGGCGGGTCCTCTGGAAACACCATATATTTT
clone size: NA; J gene: TRBJ2-3; V gene: TRBV6-5; D gene: NA; CDR3 protein: CASSYSTLGSSQYF; CDR3 DNA: TGTGCCAGCAGTTACTCTACTCTGGGCTCCTCGCAGTATTTT
clone size: NA; J gene: TRBJ2-5; V gene: TRBV9; D gene: TRBD1; CDR3 protein: CASSVASTGRGETQYF; CDR3 DNA: TGTGCCAGCAGCGTCGCATCGACAGGGCGAGGAGAGACCCAGTACTTC
clone size: few; J gene: TRBJ1-1; V gene: TRBV7-2; D gene: TRBD1; CDR3 protein: CASSRQGVLNTEAFF; CDR3 DNA: TGTGCCAGCAGTCGACAGGGGGTACTGAACACTGAAGCTTTCTTT
clone size: few; J gene: TRBJ1-1; V gene: TRBV29-1; D gene: NA; CDR3 protein: CSVGYETMNTEAFF; CDR3 DNA: TGCAGCGTTGGATATGAGACAATGAACACTGAAGCTTTCTTT
clone size: NA; J gene: TRBJ1-2; V gene: TRBV7-9; D gene: NA; CDR3 protein: CASSPQRDYGYTF; CDR3 DNA: TGTGCCAGCAGTCCACAGCGGGACTATGGCTACACCTTC
clone size: NA; J gene: TRBJ1-2; V gene: TRBV3-1/TRBV3-2; D gene: NA; CDR3 protein: CASSQESYSVWGYTF; CDR3 DNA: TGTGCCAGCAGCCAAGAGTCTTACAGTGTTTGGGGCTACACCTTC
clone size: NA; J gene: TRBJ1-1; V gene: TRBV24-1; D gene: TRBD1; CDR3 protein: CATSDPGQGNTEAFF; CDR3 DNA: TGTGCCACCAGTGACCCGGGACAGGGGAACACTGAAGCTTTCTTT
clone size: NA; J gene: TRBJ1-5; V gene: TRBV12-3/TRBV12-4; D gene: NA; CDR3 protein: CASCRGGNQPQHF; CDR3 DNA: TGTGCCAGTTGCAGGGGAGGCAATCAGCCCCAGCATTTT
clone size: NA; J gene: TRBJ1-5; V gene: TRBV12-5; D gene: NA; CDR3 protein: CASGFGQNYSNQPQHF; CDR3 DNA: TGTGCTAGTGGTTTTGGACAGAATTATAGCAATCAGCCCCAGCATTTT
clone size: NA; J gene: TRBJ2-3; V gene: TRBV6-5; D gene: TRBD2; CDR3 protein: CASSLRGGTDTQYF; CDR3 DNA: TGTGCCAGCAGTTTGCGGGGGGGTACGGATACGCAGTATTTT